These 27 T cell receptor beta chains came from one sample sequenced in a study of tumor-infiltrating lymphocytes in primary liver carcinoma. Co-extraction of RNA and DNA was performed on about 20-32 mg of unsorted bulk tissue. TCR beta cDNA was reverse-transcribed from roughly 520 ng of total RNA. The reaction used a constant-region primer and ProtoScript II reverse transcriptase. TCR beta libraries came from three nested multiplex PCR rounds using slightly modified ARM-PCR. Forward primers for TRBV1-TRBV30 and a C-beta reverse primer served the first two PCR rounds, at roughly 10 cycles each. TCRdb re-analysed the multiplex PCR reads in MiXCR, keeping a single row per CDR3 protein. The sample consists of approximately 92,000 distinct CDR3 sequences, around 63% of them appearing once. The sample was liver tumor tissue from sampling region 5. Subset in this sample: tumor region T5, tumor centre. Receptors were obtained from a woman aged 60-70 years with primary liver carcinoma and hepatitis B virus infection.

Details on this clonotype: One end of the junction does not line up with germline, which may come from a read error. The gene calls are TRBV11-2 and TRBJ2-2; TRBD2 agrees at 9 bases. CDR3 length: 19 residues. Germline CDR1 is SGHAT and CDR2 is FQNNGV. The CDR3 is CASNPRGGSGSIAAGKLFF. CDR3 in DNA: TGTGCCAGCAACCCCCGAGGGGGTAGCGGGAGTATAGCGGCCGGGAAGCTGTTTTTT.

This clonotype has only one observation. One end of the junction fails to match germline, which may point to a read error. The chain joins TRBV11-2 to TRBJ2-2; 10 positions agree with TRBD2. The length of the CDR3 is 16 residues. Germline V CDR1 and CDR2: SGHAT, FQNNGV. The CDR3 DNA is TGTGACAGCAGCCCCCTCCTAGCGGGAGACACCGGGGAGGTGTTTTTT. Protein sequence: CDSSPLLAGDTGEVFF.

The rearrangement joins TRBV11-2 to TRBJ2-1; D is possibly TRBD2 (5 bases). Germline CDR1 SGHAT, CDR2 FQNNGV. The CDR3 totals 15 residues. V gave up 1 base and J gave up 6 bases, with 13 bases separating them. CDR3 protein: CASSLGKEAGNEQFF. CDR3 nucleotide sequence: TGTGCCAGCAGCTTAGGGAAGGAGGCAGGCAATGAGCAGTTCTTC.

Regarding this clonotype: Just one base apart from a much larger clone, this may be a read error. The rearrangement joins TRBV5-4 to TRBJ2-1; D might be TRBD1 (5 bases). Trimming stripped 3 bases from V and 3 bases from J, with 10 bases between. Germline V gene lookup returns CDR1 SGHNT and CDR2 YYREEE (reference sequence). This CDR3 region has 14 residues. Here the CDR3 DNA reads TGTGCCAGCAGCTCGGACAATGTCTACAATGAGCAGTTCTTC. Protein product: CASSSDNVYNEQFF.

Of note for this clonotype: One end of the junction varies from germline; a read error may be responsible. V is TRBV11-2 and J is TRBJ2-3; D ambiguous. Germline CDR1 is SGHAT and CDR2 is FQNNGV. The CDR3 consists of 11 residues. The CDR3 region is CACSHTDTQYF. CDR3 DNA: TGTGCCTGCAGCCACACAGATACGCAGTATTTT. Variable domain in full (rest from reference TRBV11-2 and TRBJ2-3): EAGVAQSPRYKIIEKRQSVAFWCNPISGHATLYWYQQILGQGPKLLIQFQNNGVVDDSQLPKDRFSAERLKGVDSTLKIQPAKLEDSAVYLCACSHTDTQYFGPGTRLTVL.

This clonotype was counted between two and nine times. One base away lies a much larger clone, so this may be a sequencing read error. This rearrangement joins TRBV7-8 to TRBJ2-1; tentatively, D is TRBD2 (6 bases). Per germline, CDR1 SGHVS and CDR2 FQNEAQ. V lost 3 bases to trimming and J lost 4 bases, with 13 bases between them. CDR3 length equals 15 residues. CDR3: CASSFVGGPYNEQFF. CDR3 nucleotides: TGTGCCAGCAGCTTTGTGGGAGGACCTTACAATGAGCAGTTCTTC.

About this clonotype itself: A junction boundary mismatches the germline segment, possibly from a read error. V and J are TRBV4-1 and TRBJ1-4; D remains unclear. This CDR3 is built from 16 residues. Germline V gene data show CDR1 as MGHRA and CDR2 as YSYEKL. CDR3 sequence (DNA): TGCGCAAGCAGCCAAGCTCAGTCAACAACTAATGAAAAACTGTTTTTT. Encoded protein: CASSQAQSTTNEKLFF.

Remarks on this clonotype: A much larger clone differs by one base, so this may be a read error. Here the CDR3 omits its conserved ending phenylalanine or tryptophan, so a read error is the likely source. The chain has TRBV4-1 and TRBJ2-2; 7 nucleotides align to TRBD2. V was clipped by 5 bases and J by 0 bases; unmatched bases: 3. Per germline, CDR1 MGHRA and CDR2 YSYEKL. The CDR3 covers 15 residues. The CDR3 loop reads CASSFSGSNTGELFY. In DNA, the CDR3 is TGCGCCAGCAGCTTTAGCGGGTCGAACACCGGGGAGCTGTTTTAT.

This clonotype was observed a few times. It may be a read error: a sequence one base away is much more abundant. The final CDR3 position lacks the conserved phenylalanine or tryptophan, pointing to a likely read error. The rearrangement joins TRBV14 to TRBJ1-2; a weak D match, TRBD1 (5 bases). The CDR3 is 14 residues long. Deletions cut 1 base from V and 5 bases from J, with 11 bases between. The germline CDR1 and CDR2 sequences are SGHDN and FVKESK. The CDR3 region has the DNA TGTGCCAGCAGCCAAGTCGCCGGGGGGTATGGCTACACCTCC. Translation: CASSQVAGGYGYTS.

With regard to this clonotype: A much bigger clone sits one base away, suggesting this may be a read error. The CDR3 sequence is CASSQGGERYF. The CDR3 bases are TGCGCCAGCAGCCAAGGTGGCGAGCGGTACTTC. The V call is TRBV4-1, the J call TRBJ2-7; no reliable D call. The CDR3 has 11 amino acids. Germline-derived CDR1 and CDR2 are MGHRA and YSYEKL.

V gene TRBV6-2 or TRBV6-3 combines with J gene TRBJ2-7; possible D gene TRBD2, 5 bases. V was cut by 6 bases and J by 1 base, with 19 bases left in between. The germline CDR1 and CDR2 sequences are MNHEY and SVGEGT. This CDR3 region has 16 residues. The CDR3 reads CASSFILGKWSYEQYF. CDR3 DNA: TGTGCCAGCAGCTTCATACTAGGGAAGTGGTCCTACGAGCAGTACTTC.

As concerns this clonotype: Relative to the germline gene, one junction end is altered; a read error may explain this. The chain uses TRBV4-1 and TRBJ1-1; D gene unclear. Per germline, CDR1 MGHRA and CDR2 YSYEKL. The CDR3 loop spans 15 amino acids. The CDR3 loop reads CASSQSSGVDTKAFF. DNA of the CDR3: TGCGCCAGCAGCCAAAGCTCGGGAGTAGACACTAAAGCTTTCTTT.

This clonotype occurred many times. This chain links TRBV6-5 with TRBJ1-2; 9 nucleotides agree with TRBD1. V lost 6 bases and J lost 3; bases outside the gene matches: 8. The CDR3 runs to 15 residues. Germline V gene sequence: CDR1 MNHEY, CDR2 SVGAGI. The CDR3 region has the DNA TGTGCCAGCAGGGCTACAGGGGGCACTTACTATGGCTACACCTTC. Protein sequence: CASRATGGTYYGYTF.

Points on this clonotype: The CDR3 carries no conserved terminal phenylalanine or tryptophan, so it likely arises from a read error. The chain carries TRBV4-2 and TRBJ2-5; TRBD2 aligns across 8 bases. Germline CDR1 reads LGHNA; CDR2 reads YNFKEQ. The trim removed 2 bases at V and 4 bases at J, leaving 12 bases unmatched. This CDR3 has 17 amino acids. CDR3 region: CASSQTGTRNVPETQYS. The CDR3 DNA follows: TGTGCCAGCAGCCAAACCGGGACTAGAAATGTCCCAGAGACCCAGTACTCG.

On this clonotype: Given a much more abundant clone one base away, this may be a read error. It is likely a read error, because the conserved phenylalanine at the end of the CDR3 is missing. The chain is built from TRBV5-5 and TRBJ2-7; D remains ambiguous. Germline lookup yields CDR1 SGHKS and CDR2 YYEKEE (reference sequence). With 4 bases removed from V and 0 bases from J, the gap between germline ends came to 5 bases. There are 12 residues in the CDR3. CDR3 nucleotide sequence: TGTGCCAGCAGCCAAACCTCCTACGAGCAGTACTCC. It translates to CASSQTSYEQYS.

This clonotype was seen many times. This sequence joins TRBV7-8 and TRBJ2-3; D uncertain. Deletions cut 1 base from V and 2 bases from J, with 7 bases between. Per germline, CDR1 SGHVS and CDR2 FQNEAQ. This CDR3 comprises 14 residues. CDR3 amino acids: CASSLGPNTDTQYF. CDR3 sequence (DNA): TGTGCCAGCAGCTTAGGGCCAAACACAGATACGCAGTATTTT.

In regard to this clonotype: An end of the junction differs from the germline gene, which may be a read error. The chain employs TRBV29-1 and TRBJ1-4, with D perhaps TRBD1 (5 bases). The CDR3 covers 14 residues. CDR1 and CDR2 from the germline V gene are SQVTM and ANQGSEA. Here the CDR3 DNA reads TGCAGCCTTGAAGATGGGCAGGGCAGCGAAAAACTGCTTTTT. Protein sequence: CSLEDGQGSEKLLF.

As regards this clonotype: No conserved phenylalanine or tryptophan ends this CDR3, so it is likely a read error. The chain links TRBV29-1 to TRBJ2-7; TRBD1 matches 8 bases. This CDR3 is 15 amino acids long. CDR1 and CDR2 (germline): SQVTM, ANQGSEA. CDR3 nucleotide sequence: TGCAGCGTTGAACGGGTCTTGGCAGGGGGCTACGAACAGTACCTC. It is translated as CSVERVLAGGYEQYL.

The chain joins TRBV24-1 to TRBJ1-5; D unclear. Trimming pared 1 base from V and 12 bases from J, leaving 12 bases between. Germline V CDR1 and CDR2: KGHDR, SFDVKD. The CDR3 covers 13 residues. In DNA, the CDR3 is TGTGCCACCAGTGATTTAGGACGGTCCCTCCAGCATTTT. It codes for CATSDLGRSLQHF.

Turning to this clonotype: Mismatch with germline at one junction end may stem from a read error. The chain uses TRBV28 and TRBJ1-1; D perhaps matches TRBD1 (5 bases). CDR1 is MDHEN and CDR2 is SYDVKM in the germline V gene. The CDR3 has 13 amino acids. DNA for the CDR3: TGTCCCAGCAGCCGCCCAGGGAGCGCTGAAGCTTTCTTT. It yields the protein CPSSRPGSAEAFF.

In regard to this clonotype: One end of the junction is discordant with germline, which a read error may explain. This chain uses TRBV12-3 or TRBV12-4 with TRBJ1-3; 7 bases line up with TRBD1. CDR3 length: 14 amino acids. The CDR3: CTSSFRQGGNAIYF. CDR3 in DNA: TGTACCAGCAGTTTCCGACAGGGCGGAAACGCCATATATTTT.

The chain combines TRBV6-5 with TRBJ2-7, with 11 bases aligning to TRBD2. The germline V gene encodes CDR1 MNHEY and CDR2 SVGAGI. Trimming cost V 6 bases and J 9 bases; bases outside gene matches: 10. The CDR3 is 14 residues long. This CDR3 is CASRFSGRVWVQYF. CDR3 nucleotide sequence: TGTGCCAGCAGGTTTAGCGGGAGGGTTTGGGTGCAGTACTTC.

To note about this clonotype: A much larger clone lies a single base off, so this may be a read error. Lacking the conserved final phenylalanine or tryptophan, this CDR3 likely reflects a read error. The rearrangement uses TRBV7-9 and TRBJ2-3; 12 bases agree with TRBD2. The germline gives CDR1 SEHNR, CDR2 FQNEAQ (reference sequence). The CDR3 spans 17 residues. The V and J ends lost 5 bases and 0 bases, in that order; junction bases with no gene match: 6. The CDR3 DNA reads TGTGCCAGCAGCCCGGGACTAGCGGGCCCTAGCACAGATACGCAGTATTTG. It yields the protein CASSPGLAGPSTDTQYL.

With regard to this clonotype: A much larger clone differs by one base, so this may be a read error. The J gene is TRBJ2-3, the V gene TRBV30; D is ambiguous. The germline V and J ends were trimmed by 3 bases and 1 base, with 8 bases remaining between them. Germline CDR1 GTSNPN, CDR2 SVGIG (reference sequence). The CDR3 has 13 residues. The DNA of the CDR3 is TGTGCCTGGAGACAGAGTCGCACAGATACGCAGTATTTT. Protein: CAWRQSRTDTQYF.

This clonotype appeared once. The genes are TRBV6-6 and TRBJ2-3; 7 bases fit TRBD2. The J segment lost 8 bases and the V segment lost 4 bases, leaving 15 bases of the junction unmatched. Looked up from germline, CDR1 is MNHNY and CDR2 is SVGAGI (reference sequence). The CDR3 is 16 amino acids. The CDR3 protein is CASSSKGLVVVGTQYF. The CDR3 DNA follows: TGTGCCAGCAGTTCCAAAGGACTAGTGGTAGTGGGTACGCAGTATTTT.

A remark on this clonotype: This could be a read error, since a much larger clone is one nucleotide away. This sequence joins TRBV30 and TRBJ1-5; D unresolved. This CDR3 has 13 residues. The V gene lost 4 bases and the J gene lost 0 bases, with 7 bases spanning the gap. Germline V gives CDR1 GTSNPN, CDR2 SVGIG (reference sequence). In DNA, the CDR3 is TGTGCCTGGACACCTGATAGCAATCAGCCCCAGCATTTT. This encodes CAWTPDSNQPQHF.

This clonotype occurred a few times. The gene calls are TRBV11-2 and TRBJ2-7, with D possibly being TRBD2 (6 bases). This CDR3 is 12 amino acids long. CDR1 and CDR2 from the germline V gene are SGHAT and FQNNGV. CDR3 DNA: TGTACTAGCAGCGACCCCCTATACGAGCAGTACTTC. This codes for CTSSDPLYEQYF.